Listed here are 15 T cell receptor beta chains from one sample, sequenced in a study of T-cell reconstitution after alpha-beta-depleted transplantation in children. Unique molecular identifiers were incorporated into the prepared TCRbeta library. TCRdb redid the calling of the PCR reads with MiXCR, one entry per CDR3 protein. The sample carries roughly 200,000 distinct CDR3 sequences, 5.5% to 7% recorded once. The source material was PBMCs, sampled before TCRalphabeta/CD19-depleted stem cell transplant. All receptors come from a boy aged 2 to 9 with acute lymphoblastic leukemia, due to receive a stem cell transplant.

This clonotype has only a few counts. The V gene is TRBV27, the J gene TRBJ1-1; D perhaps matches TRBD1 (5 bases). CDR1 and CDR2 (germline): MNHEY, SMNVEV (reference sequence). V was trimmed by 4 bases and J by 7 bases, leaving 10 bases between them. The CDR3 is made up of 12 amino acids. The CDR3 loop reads CASSYWGREAFF. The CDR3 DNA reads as TGTGCCAGCAGTTATTGGGGACGTGAAGCTTTCTTT.

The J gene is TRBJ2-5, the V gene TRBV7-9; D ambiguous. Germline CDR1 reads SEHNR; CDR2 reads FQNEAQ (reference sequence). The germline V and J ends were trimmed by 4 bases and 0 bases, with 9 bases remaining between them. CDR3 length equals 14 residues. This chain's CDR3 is CASSSGRYQETQYF. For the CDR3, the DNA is TGTGCCAGCAGCTCTGGACGGTACCAAGAGACCCAGTACTTC.

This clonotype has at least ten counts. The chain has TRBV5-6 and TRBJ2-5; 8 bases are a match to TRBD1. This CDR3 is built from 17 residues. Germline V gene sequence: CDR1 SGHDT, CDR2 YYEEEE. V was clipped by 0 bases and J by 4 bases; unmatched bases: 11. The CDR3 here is CASSLGVFRQGRETQYF. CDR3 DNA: TGTGCCAGCAGCTTGGGGGTTTTCAGACAGGGGCGAGAGACCCAGTACTTC. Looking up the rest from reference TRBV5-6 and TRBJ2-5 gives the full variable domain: DAGVTQSPTHLIKTRGQQVTLRCSPKSGHDTVSWYQQALGQGPQFIFQYYEEEERQRGNFPDRFSGHQFPNYSSELNVNALLLGDSALYLCASSLGVFRQGRETQYFGPGTRLLVL.

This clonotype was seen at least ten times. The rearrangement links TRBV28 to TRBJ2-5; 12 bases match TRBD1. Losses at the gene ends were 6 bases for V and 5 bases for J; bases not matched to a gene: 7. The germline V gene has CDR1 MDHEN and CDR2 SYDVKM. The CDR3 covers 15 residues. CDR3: CASSRGQGAGETQYF. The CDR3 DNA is TGTGCCAGCAGCCGGGGACAGGGGGCGGGTGAGACCCAGTACTTC.

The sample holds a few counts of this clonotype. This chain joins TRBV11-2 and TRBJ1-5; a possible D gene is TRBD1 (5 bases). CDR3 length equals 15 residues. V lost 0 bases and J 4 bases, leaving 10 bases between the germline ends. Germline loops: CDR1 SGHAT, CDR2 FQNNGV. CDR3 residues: CASSLDGGINQPQHF. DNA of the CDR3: TGTGCCAGCAGCTTAGATGGGGGGATTAATCAGCCCCAGCATTTT.

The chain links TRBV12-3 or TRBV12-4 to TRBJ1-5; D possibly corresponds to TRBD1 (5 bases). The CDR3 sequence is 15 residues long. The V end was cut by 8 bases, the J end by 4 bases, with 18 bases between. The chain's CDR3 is CASGLSGGPNQPQHF. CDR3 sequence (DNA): TGTGCCAGCGGTCTGTCGGGGGGACCAAATCAGCCCCAGCATTTT.

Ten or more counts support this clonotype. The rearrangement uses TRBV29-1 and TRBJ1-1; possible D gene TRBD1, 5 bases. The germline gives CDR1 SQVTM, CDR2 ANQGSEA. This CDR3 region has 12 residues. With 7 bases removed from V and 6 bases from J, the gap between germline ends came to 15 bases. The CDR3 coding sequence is TGCAGCGGCAGGGAAAAGGGGCCTGAAGCTTTCTTT. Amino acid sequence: CSGREKGPEAFF.

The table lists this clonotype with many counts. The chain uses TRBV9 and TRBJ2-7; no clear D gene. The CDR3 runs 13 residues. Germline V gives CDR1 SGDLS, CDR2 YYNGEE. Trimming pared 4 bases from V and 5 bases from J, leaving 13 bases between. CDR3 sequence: CASSNNDWDEQYF. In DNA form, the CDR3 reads TGTGCCAGCAGCAATAATGACTGGGACGAGCAGTACTTC.

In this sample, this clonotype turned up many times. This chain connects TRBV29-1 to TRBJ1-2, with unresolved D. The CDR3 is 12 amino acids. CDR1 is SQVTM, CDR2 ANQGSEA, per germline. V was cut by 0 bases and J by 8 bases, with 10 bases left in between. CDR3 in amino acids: CSVEEARGGYTF. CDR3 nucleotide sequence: TGCAGCGTTGAAGAGGCCCGAGGAGGCTACACCTTC.

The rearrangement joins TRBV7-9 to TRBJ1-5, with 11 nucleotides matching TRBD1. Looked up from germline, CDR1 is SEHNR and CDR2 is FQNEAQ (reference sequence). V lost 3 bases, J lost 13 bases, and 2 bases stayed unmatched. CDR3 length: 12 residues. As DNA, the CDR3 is TGTGCCAGCAGCTTGGACAGGGGGCGTCAGCATTTT. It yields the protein CASSLDRGRQHF.

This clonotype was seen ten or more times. CDR3 amino acids: CASSLMTDFNQPQHF. DNA of the CDR3: TGTGCCAGCAGTTTAATGACAGATTTCAATCAGCCCCAGCATTTT. V usage is TRBV28 and J usage is TRBJ1-5, with D possibly being TRBD1 (5 bases). The V end was cut by 2 bases, the J end by 3 bases, with 11 bases between. This CDR3 is built from 15 residues. Germline V gives CDR1 MDHEN, CDR2 SYDVKM.

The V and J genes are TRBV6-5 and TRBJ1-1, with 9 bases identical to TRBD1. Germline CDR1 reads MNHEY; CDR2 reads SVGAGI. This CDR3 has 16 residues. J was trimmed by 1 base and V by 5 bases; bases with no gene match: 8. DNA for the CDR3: TGTGCCAGCAGTCTGGACAGGGGTTGGGAGAACACTGAAGCTTTCTTT. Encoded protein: CASSLDRGWENTEAFF.

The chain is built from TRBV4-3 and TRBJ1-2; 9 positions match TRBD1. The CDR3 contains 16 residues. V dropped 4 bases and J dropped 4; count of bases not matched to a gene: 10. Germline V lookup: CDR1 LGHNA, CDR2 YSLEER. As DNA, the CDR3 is TGCGCCAGCAGCCCCGGGACAGGGTTAGTTGGCTATGGCTACACCTTC. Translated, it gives CASSPGTGLVGYGYTF.

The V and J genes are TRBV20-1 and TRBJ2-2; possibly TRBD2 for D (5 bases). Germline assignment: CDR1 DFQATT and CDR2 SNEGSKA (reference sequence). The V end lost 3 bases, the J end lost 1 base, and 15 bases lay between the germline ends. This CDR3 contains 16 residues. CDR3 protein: CSASPATSGNTGELFF. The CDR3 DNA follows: TGCAGTGCTAGCCCGGCGACGAGCGGGAACACCGGGGAGCTGTTTTTT.

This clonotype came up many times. Written as DNA, the CDR3 is TGTGCCAGCAGCTCCGACAGGGAGCCAGATACGCAGTATTTT. As protein: CASSSDREPDTQYF. The genes are TRBV7-9 and TRBJ2-3; 7 bases align to TRBD1. CDR1 and CDR2 (germline): SEHNR, FQNEAQ (reference sequence). V trimming: 4 bases; J trimming: 4 bases; junction bases outside the gene matches: 5. The CDR3 contains 14 residues.